The entry below gives a single TCR beta chain sequence along with its context. The table came from immunoSEQ multiplex PCR; TCRdb's copy has only in-frame clones and leaves some out. Here the sample spans about 390,000 clones, 85% to 90% being singletons. The length of the CDR3 is 15 residues. Germline V gene lookup returns CDR1 MNHEY and CDR2 SMNVEV (reference sequence). V was pared by 2 bases and J by 2 bases, with 10 bases between. These data are taken from a study of blood T cell repertoires in COVID-19. At the level of the study: COVID-19 samples, acute and convalescent, were from the United States, Italy and Spain.

The TCR sequence derives from a woman aged 45-59 years who had recovered from COVID-19. The sample taken for sequencing was PBMCs or T cells enriched from blood (not recorded which). The gene calls are TRBV27 and TRBJ1-5; unclear D gene. CDR3 nucleotide sequence: TGTGCCAGCAGTTTAAATTGGGAGGGCAATCAGCCCCAGCATTTT. Translated: CASSLNWEGNQPQHF.